These T cell receptor beta chains were read from a single sample in a study of OX40 agonist ivuxolimab in advanced cancers. Sequencing was performed with immunoSEQ multiplex PCR; in TCRdb, only in-frame clones are kept and a portion is missing. Here the sample spans fewer than 85,000 clones, 85% to 95% being singletons. The material was CD4+ or CD8+ T cells sorted from blood, obtained in a trial of the OX40 agonist ivuxolimab. The source of these receptors is an adult with an advanced solid tumor such as melanoma, head and neck, liver or kidney cancer. CDR3s include the opening cysteine and the closing phenylalanine or tryptophan. Fields, in order: J gene, D gene, V gene, clone size, CDR3 protein, CDR3 DNA. A D gene is named only where the DNA matches it firmly. Clone size is stated in some rows and not others, as once, few, many or a class when expanded.

TRBJ1-2,TRBD1,TRBV4-3,.,CASSPGQGSLASYGYTF,TGCGCCAGCAGCCCGGGACAGGGTAGCCTAGCCTCCTATGGCTACACCTTC
TRBJ2-3,.,TRBV27,.,CASSSSSGPDTQYF,TGTGCCAGCAGTTCGTCCTCGGGTCCAGATACGCAGTATTTT
TRBJ1-5,TRBD1,TRBV7-8,.,CASSSGDSYNQPQHF,TGTGCCAGCAGCAGCGGGGACAGCTACAATCAGCCCCAGCATTTT
TRBJ2-7,.,TRBV6-5,.,CASSAGVWEQYF,TGTGCCAGCAGTGCAGGGGTCTGGGAGCAGTACTTC
TRBJ1-6,TRBD1,TRBV5-6,.,CASSFGTGVSPLHF,TGTGCCAGCAGCTTCGGGACAGGGGTGTCACCCCTCCACTTT
TRBJ2-1,.,TRBV7-2,.,CASSFDGGVYNEQFF,TGTGCCAGCAGCTTCGACGGGGGCGTGTACAATGAGCAGTTCTTC
TRBJ2-7,.,TRBV5-1,.,CASSLGGGRYEQYF,TGCGCCAGCAGCTTGGGCGGGGGCCGCTACGAGCAGTACTTC
TRBJ2-1,.,TRBV5-1,once,CASSLSQFYNEQFF,TGCGCCAGCAGCTTGAGCCAGTTCTACAATGAGCAGTTCTTC
TRBJ2-7,.,TRBV5-1,.,CASSFEENYEQYF,TGCGCCAGCAGCTTCGAAGAAAACTACGAGCAGTACTTC
TRBJ1-6,.,TRBV9,.,CASSTRGGREYNSPLHF,TGTGCCAGCAGCACCAGAGGAGGGCGCGAGTATAATTCACCCCTCCACTTT
TRBJ2-7,.,TRBV5-1,.,CASSLFQGSAYEQYF,TGCGCCAGCAGCTTATTCCAGGGGTCCGCCTACGAGCAGTACTTC
TRBJ2-7,.,TRBV4-1,.,CASSQEAVSYEQYF,TGCGCCAGCAGCCAAGAGGCAGTCTCCTACGAGCAGTACTTC
TRBJ2-7,TRBD1,TRBV5-6,once,CASSYGTGAYEQYF,TGTGCCAGCAGCTACGGGACAGGGGCCTACGAGCAGTACTTC
TRBJ1-5,.,TRBV7-9,.,CASSLTSDSNQPQHF,TGTGCCAGCAGCTTAACGTCCGATAGCAATCAGCCCCAGCATTTT
TRBJ2-7,.,TRBV25-1,.,CASGEGPLEQYF,TGTGCCAGCGGGGAAGGACCCCTCGAGCAGTACTTC
TRBJ1-5,.,TRBV6-6,.,CASSYGSNQPQHF,TGTGCCAGCAGTTACGGTAGCAATCAGCCCCAGCATTTT
TRBJ2-3,.,TRBV29-1,.,CSVEGSSTDTQYF,TGCAGCGTTGAAGGCTCTAGCACAGATACGCAGTATTTT
TRBJ1-2,.,TRBV7-9,.,CASSETNYGYTF,TGTGCCAGCAGCGAAACTAACTATGGCTACACCTTC
TRBJ2-1,.,TRBV5-4,.,CASSLGTVGSYNEQFF,TGTGCCAGCAGCTTGGGGACCGTCGGCTCCTACAATGAGCAGTTCTTC
TRBJ1-6,TRBD1,TRBV30,.,CAWSPGQGNSPLHF,TGTGCCTGGAGTCCGGGACAGGGAAATTCACCCCTCCACTTT
TRBJ1-1,.,TRBV19,.,CASSISGDTEAFF,TGTGCCAGTAGTATCTCGGGGGACACTGAAGCTTTCTTT
TRBJ2-7,TRBD1,TRBV2,.,CASRTRTGSSYEQYF,TGTGCCAGCCGCACGAGGACAGGGAGCTCCTACGAGCAGTACTTC
TRBJ2-1,.,TRBV6-5,.,CASSLTGGSGNEQFF,TGTGCCAGCAGTTTAACAGGAGGCTCGGGCAATGAGCAGTTCTTC
TRBJ1-4,.,TRBV7-6,.,CASSGTLGSLEKLFF,TGTGCCAGCAGCGGAACGCTCGGGTCTTTGGAAAAACTGTTTTTT
TRBJ1-2,.,TRBV5-4,.,CASSLGTARGYGYTF,TGTGCCAGCAGCCTCGGGACCGCCCGGGGCTATGGCTACACCTTC
TRBJ2-1,TRBD1,TRBV7-6,.,CASSLTGGMDNEQFF,TGTGCCAGCAGCTTGACAGGGGGTATGGACAATGAGCAGTTCTTC
TRBJ1-2,.,TRBV21-1,once,CASSIADRGKGYTF,TGTGCCAGCAGCATCGCTGACAGGGGGAAGGGCTACACCTTC
TRBJ1-2,.,TRBV19,.,CASFQGHGYTF,TGTGCCAGTTTCCAGGGGCACGGCTACACCTTC
TRBJ2-1,.,TRBV9,.,CASSVGARDEQFF,TGTGCCAGCAGCGTAGGGGCCCGTGATGAGCAGTTCTTC
TRBJ2-7,.,TRBV6-5,.,CASSPWTHYEQYF,TGTGCCAGCAGTCCATGGACACATTACGAGCAGTACTTC
TRBJ2-1,TRBD2,TRBV7-3,.,CASSLSLAGGNEQFF,TGTGCCAGCAGCTTAAGCCTAGCGGGGGGAAATGAGCAGTTCTTC
TRBJ1-2,TRBD1,TRBV9,.,CASSVGGNDRVGGYTF,TGTGCCAGCAGCGTAGGTGGGAATGACAGGGTTGGTGGCTACACCTTC